The clone carrying this T cell receptor beta chain was counted only a few times. Antigen: not known. Addition of a universal primer site occurred through template switching, and cDNA carried unique molecular identifiers. TCRdb reprocessed the 5' RACE reads via MiXCR and lists one record per CDR3 protein. The sample has hundreds of thousands of distinct CDR3 sequences; less than 10% are singletons. The germline CDR1 and CDR2 sequences are MNHEY and SVGAGI. V was pared by 0 bases and J by 7 bases, with 12 bases between. The CDR3 has 15 residues. This sample is part of a study of identical twins. The study, taken as a whole, reports: Alpha sequences that were out-of-frame and twin-shared showed an excess of low generation probability. Models came in too low on out-of-frame TCR alpha sharing in monozygotic twins.

This sample also belongs to another study, concerning yellow fever vaccine responses in identical twins.

The gene calls are TRBV6-5 and TRBJ2-2; no clear D gene. Sequencing used PBMCs. This clonotype was obtained from a woman under 30 in good health. CDR3 residues: CASSYSMWGSGELFF. The CDR3 coding sequence is TGTGCCAGCAGTTACTCGATGTGGGGTAGCGGGGAGCTGTTTTTT.